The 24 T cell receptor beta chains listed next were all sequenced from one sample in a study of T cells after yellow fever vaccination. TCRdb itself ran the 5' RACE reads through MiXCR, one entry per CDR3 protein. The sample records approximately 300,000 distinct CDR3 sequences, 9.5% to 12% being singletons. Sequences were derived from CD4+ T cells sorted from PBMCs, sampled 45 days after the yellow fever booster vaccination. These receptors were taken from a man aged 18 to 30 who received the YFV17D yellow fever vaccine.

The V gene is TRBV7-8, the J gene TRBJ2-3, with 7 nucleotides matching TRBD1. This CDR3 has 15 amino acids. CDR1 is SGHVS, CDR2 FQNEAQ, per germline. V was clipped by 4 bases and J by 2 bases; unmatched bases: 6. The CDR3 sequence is CASSSRTGLTDTQYF. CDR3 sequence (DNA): TGTGCCAGCAGCTCGAGGACAGGTCTCACAGATACGCAGTATTTT.

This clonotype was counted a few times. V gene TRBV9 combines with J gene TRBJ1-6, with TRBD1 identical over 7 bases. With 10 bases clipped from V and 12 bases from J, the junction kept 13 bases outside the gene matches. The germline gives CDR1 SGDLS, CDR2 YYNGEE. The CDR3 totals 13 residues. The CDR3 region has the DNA TGTGCCTCCGGGAGACAGGGTGGAATACCCCTCCACTTT. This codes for CASGRQGGIPLHF.

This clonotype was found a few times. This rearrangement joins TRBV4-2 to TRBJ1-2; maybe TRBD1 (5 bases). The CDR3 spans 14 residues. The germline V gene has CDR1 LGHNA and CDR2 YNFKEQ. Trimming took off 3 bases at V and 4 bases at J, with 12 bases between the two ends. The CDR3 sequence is CASSQRLGGYGYTF. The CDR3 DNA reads TGTGCCAGCAGCCAGCGCCTGGGGGGCTATGGCTACACCTTC.

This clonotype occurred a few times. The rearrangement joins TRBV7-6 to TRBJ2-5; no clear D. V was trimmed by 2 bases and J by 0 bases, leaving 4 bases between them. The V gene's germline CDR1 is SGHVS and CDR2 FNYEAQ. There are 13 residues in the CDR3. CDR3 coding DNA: TGTGCCAGCAGCTTATTAAACCAAGAGACCCAGTACTTC. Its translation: CASSLLNQETQYF.

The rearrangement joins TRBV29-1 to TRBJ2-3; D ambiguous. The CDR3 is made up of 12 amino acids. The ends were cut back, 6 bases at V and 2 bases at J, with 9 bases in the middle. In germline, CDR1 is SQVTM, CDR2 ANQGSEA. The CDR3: CSVGRNTDTQYF. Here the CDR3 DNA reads TGCAGCGTAGGACGCAACACAGATACGCAGTATTTT.

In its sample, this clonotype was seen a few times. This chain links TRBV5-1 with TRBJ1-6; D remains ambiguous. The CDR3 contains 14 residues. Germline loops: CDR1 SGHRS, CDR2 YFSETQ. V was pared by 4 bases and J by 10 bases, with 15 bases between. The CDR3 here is CASSTGRTRSPLHF. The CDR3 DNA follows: TGCGCCAGCAGCACTGGACGGACGAGGTCACCCCTCCACTTT.

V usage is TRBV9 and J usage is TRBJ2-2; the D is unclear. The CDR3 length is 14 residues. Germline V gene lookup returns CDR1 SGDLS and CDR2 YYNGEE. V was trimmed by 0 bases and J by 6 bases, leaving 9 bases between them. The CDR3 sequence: CASSVARTPGELFF. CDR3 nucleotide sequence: TGTGCCAGCAGCGTAGCCCGAACCCCCGGGGAGCTGTTTTTT.

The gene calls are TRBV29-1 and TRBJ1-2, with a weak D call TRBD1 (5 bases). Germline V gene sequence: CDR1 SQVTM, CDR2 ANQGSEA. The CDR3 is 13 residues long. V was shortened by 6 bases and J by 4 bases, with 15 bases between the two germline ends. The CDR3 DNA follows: TGCAGCGTCGGGGGAGTTTGGGGCTATGGCTACACCTTC. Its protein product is CSVGGVWGYGYTF.

Here the CDR3 reads CSARFRITRSGNTIYF. DNA of the CDR3: TGCAGTGCTAGGTTTCGGATTACCCGCTCTGGAAACACCATATATTTT. The chain has TRBV20-1 and TRBJ1-3; the D is unclear. Trimming shortened V by 3 bases and J by 0 bases, and 15 bases separated the two germline ends. This CDR3 has 16 residues. Germline CDR1 and CDR2: DFQATT and SNEGSKA (reference sequence).

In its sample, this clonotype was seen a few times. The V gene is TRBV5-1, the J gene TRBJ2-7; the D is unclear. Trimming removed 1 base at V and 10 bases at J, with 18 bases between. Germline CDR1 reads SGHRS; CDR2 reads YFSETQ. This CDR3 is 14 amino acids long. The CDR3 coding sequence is TGCGCCAGCAGCTTGTCCGGCCTCACCCCCTCCCAGTACTTC. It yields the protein CASSLSGLTPSQYF.

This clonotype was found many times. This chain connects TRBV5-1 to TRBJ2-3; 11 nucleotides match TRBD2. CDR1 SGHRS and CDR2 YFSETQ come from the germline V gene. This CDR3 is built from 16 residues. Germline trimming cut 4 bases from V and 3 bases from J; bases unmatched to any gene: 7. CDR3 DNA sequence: TGCGCCAGCAGCACCCGACTAGCGGGGACGACAGATACGCAGTATTTT. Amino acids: CASSTRLAGTTDTQYF.

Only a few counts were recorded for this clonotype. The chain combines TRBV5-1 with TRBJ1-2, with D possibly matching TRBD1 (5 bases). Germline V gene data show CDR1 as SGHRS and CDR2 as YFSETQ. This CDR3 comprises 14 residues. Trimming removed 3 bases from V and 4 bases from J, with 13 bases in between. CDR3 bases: TGCGCCAGCAGCTCCCGAGGGGACTTCTATGGCTACACCTTC. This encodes CASSSRGDFYGYTF.

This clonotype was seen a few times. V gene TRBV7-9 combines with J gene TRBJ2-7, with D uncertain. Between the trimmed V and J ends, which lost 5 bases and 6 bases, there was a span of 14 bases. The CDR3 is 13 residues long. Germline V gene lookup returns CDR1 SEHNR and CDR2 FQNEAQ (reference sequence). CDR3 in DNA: TGTGCCAGCAGCCCCGGATATCTCTCCGAGCAGTACGTC. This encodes CASSPGYLSEQYV.

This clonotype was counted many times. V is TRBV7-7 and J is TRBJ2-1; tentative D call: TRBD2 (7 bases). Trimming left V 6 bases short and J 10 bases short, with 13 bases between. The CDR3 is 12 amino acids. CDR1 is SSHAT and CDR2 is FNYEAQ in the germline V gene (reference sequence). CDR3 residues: CASSLGGGEQFF. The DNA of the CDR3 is TGTGCCAGCAGTCTGGGGGGGGGCGAGCAGTTCTTC.

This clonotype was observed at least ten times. DNA of the CDR3: TGTGCCAGCAGTGAACCCGGGACTCTTACCTATGGCTACACCTTC. Protein product: CASSEPGTLTYGYTF. The chain has TRBV6-1 and TRBJ1-2, with D maybe TRBD1 (5 bases). The V end was cut by 2 bases, the J end by 4 bases, with 14 bases between. Germline V CDR1 and CDR2: MNHNS, SASEGT. This CDR3 has 15 amino acids.

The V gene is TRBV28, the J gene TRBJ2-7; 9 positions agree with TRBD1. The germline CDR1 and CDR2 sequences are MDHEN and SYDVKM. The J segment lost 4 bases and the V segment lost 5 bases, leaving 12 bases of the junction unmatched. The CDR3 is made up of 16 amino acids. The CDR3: CASSTLGQGRGYEQYV. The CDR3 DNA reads TGTGCCAGCAGTACCCTAGGACAGGGGAGGGGGTACGAGCAGTACGTC.

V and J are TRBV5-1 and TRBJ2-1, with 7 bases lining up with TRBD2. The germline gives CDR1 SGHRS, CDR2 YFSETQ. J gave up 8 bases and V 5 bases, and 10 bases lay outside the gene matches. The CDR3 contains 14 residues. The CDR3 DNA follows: TGCGCCAGCAGGCGGAGCGGGGCCCTAGATGAGCAGTTCTTC. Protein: CASRRSGALDEQFF.

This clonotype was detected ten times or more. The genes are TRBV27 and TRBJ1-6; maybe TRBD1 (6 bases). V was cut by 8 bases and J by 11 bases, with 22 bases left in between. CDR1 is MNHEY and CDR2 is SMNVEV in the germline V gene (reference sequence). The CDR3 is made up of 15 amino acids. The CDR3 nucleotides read TGTGCCAGCGGGGGTACAGGGTCACTTCCCACACCCCTCCACTTT. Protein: CASGGTGSLPTPLHF.

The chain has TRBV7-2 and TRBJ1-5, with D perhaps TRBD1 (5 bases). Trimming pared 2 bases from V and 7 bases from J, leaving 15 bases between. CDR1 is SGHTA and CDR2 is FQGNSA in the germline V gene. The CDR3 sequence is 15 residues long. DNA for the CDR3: TGTGCCAGCAGCTTATGGCGGGCAGGGCTGCAGCCCCAGCATTTT. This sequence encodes CASSLWRAGLQPQHF. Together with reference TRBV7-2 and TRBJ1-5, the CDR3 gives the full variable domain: GAGVSQSPSNKVTEKGKDVELRCDPISGHTALYWYRQSLGQGLEFLIYFQGNSAPDKSGLPSDRFSAERTGGSVSTLTIQRTQQEDSAVYLCASSLWRAGLQPQHFGDGTRLSIL.

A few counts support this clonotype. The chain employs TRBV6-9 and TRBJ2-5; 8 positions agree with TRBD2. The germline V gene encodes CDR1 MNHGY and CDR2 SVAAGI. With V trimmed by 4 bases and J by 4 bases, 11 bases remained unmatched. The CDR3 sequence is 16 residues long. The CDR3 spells CASSSRRSGRIETQYF. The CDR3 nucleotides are TGTGCCAGCAGTTCCCGGCGGAGCGGGAGAATAGAGACCCAGTACTTC.

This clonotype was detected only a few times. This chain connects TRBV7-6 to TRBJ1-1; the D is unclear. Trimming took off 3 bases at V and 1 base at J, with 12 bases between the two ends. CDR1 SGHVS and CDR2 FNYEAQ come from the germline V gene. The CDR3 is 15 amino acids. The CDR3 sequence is CASSFGSAANTEAFF. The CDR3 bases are TGTGCCAGCAGCTTTGGGTCGGCAGCGAACACTGAAGCTTTCTTT.

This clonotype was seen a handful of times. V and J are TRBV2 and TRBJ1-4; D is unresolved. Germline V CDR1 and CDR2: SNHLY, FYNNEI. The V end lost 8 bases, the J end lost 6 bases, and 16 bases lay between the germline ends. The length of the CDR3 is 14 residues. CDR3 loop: CASYRGEQHEKLFF. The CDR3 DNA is TGTGCCAGCTACCGTGGGGAGCAGCATGAAAAACTGTTTTTT.

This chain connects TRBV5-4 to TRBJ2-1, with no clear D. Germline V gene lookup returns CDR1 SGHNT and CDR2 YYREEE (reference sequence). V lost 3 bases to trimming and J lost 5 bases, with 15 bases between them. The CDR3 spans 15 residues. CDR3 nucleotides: TGTGCCAGCAGCTCGGCCGGTTATCCGCACAATGAGCAGTTCTTC. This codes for CASSSAGYPHNEQFF.

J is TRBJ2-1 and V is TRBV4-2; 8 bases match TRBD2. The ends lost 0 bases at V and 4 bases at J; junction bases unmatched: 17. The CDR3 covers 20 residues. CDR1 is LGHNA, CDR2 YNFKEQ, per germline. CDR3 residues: CASSQDNRAGVPNLYNEQFF. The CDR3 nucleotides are TGTGCCAGCAGCCAAGATAACAGAGCGGGGGTCCCAAACCTATACAATGAGCAGTTCTTC.